The sequence of this T cell receptor (beta chain) was determined in a study of blood T cell repertoires in COVID-19. Study as a whole: Acute and convalescent COVID-19 specimens originated in the United States, Italy and Spain.

Germline lookup yields CDR1 SGHVS and CDR2 FQNEAQ. The CDR3 spans 17 residues. The trim removed 6 bases at V and 0 bases at J, leaving 5 bases unmatched. Per the study methods: Nucleated cell counts were estimated from reference gene primer amplification. Using immunoSEQ multiplex PCR, the repertoire was profiled, and TCRdb retains in-frame clones only, with some absent. From that table come the V and J calls and clone size; the DNA was used to work out D and trimming. Counted here are a few hundred thousand clones, around 80% occurring once; the ten biggest clones make up under 8.5%. Input material: peripheral blood. The genes are TRBV7-8 and TRBJ2-6, with 10 bases that match TRBD1. The TCR comes from a woman in her sixties or seventies with acute or convalescent COVID-19. CDR3: CASRGQGLPSGANVLTF. As DNA, the CDR3 is TGTGCCAGCAGGGGACAGGGGCTACCCTCTGGGGCCAACGTCCTGACTTTC.